The next 15 T cell receptor beta chains were all read from a single sample in a study of T cell responses to AZD1222 COVID-19 vaccine. Using immunoSEQ multiplex PCR, the repertoire was profiled, and TCRdb retains in-frame clones only, with some absent. The sample carries 120,000 to 150,000 clones, about 93% recorded once. Source: peripheral blood, taken on day 0 of AZD1222 vaccination. The source is an adult in good health.

The chain carries TRBV3-1 (or the pseudogene TRBV3-2) and TRBJ2-7; 10 nucleotides agree with TRBD2. This CDR3 is built from 16 residues. The V gene's germline CDR1 is LGHDT and CDR2 YNNKEL (reference sequence). V shed 1 base, J shed 1 base, and the junction held 4 bases outside the gene matches. The DNA of the CDR3 is TGTGCCAGCAGCCAAGTAGGACTAGCGGCTTCCTACGAGCAGTACTTC. Translation: CASSQVGLAASYEQYF.

As for this clone: Other DNA sequences of this sample code for an identical CDR3. The chain links TRBV15 to TRBJ2-7; the D is unclear. The germline gives CDR1 LNHNV, CDR2 YYDKDF (reference sequence). The CDR3 consists of 14 residues. Trimming removed 0 bases from V and 5 bases from J, with 11 bases in between. DNA of the CDR3: TGTGCCACCAGCAGAGATCGGGTTGGTGACGAGCAGTACTTC. Encoded protein: CATSRDRVGDEQYF.

This chain connects TRBV14 to TRBJ1-6; 8 nucleotides align to TRBD1. The CDR3 length is 15 residues. Germline CDR1 reads SGHDN; CDR2 reads FVKESK. Trimming took 0 bases from V and 6 from J; bases not matched to a gene: 1. The CDR3 nucleotides read TGTGCCAGCAGCCAAGAAACAGGGGGTAATTCACCCCTCCACTTT. As protein: CASSQETGGNSPLHF.

The chain couples TRBV6-2 or TRBV6-3 to TRBJ1-5; the D is unclear. V gave up 4 bases and J gave up 9 bases, with 13 bases separating them. Germline loops: CDR1 MNHEY, CDR2 SVGEGT. The CDR3 has 13 residues. The CDR3 DNA reads as TGTGCCAGCAGTTGGGCAAGTATCTGGCCCCAGCATTTT. It encodes CASSWASIWPQHF.

This clone was observed a few times. This CDR3 is also generated by other DNA sequences in the sample. The rearrangement links TRBV20-1 to TRBJ2-7; unclear D gene. CDR1 and CDR2 (germline): DFQATT, SNEGSKA (reference sequence). The CDR3 loop spans 11 amino acids. Trimming took 3 bases from V and 3 from J, leaving 6 bases between them. The CDR3 sequence is CSASSGYEQYF. CDR3 DNA: TGCAGTGCTAGTTCGGGCTACGAGCAGTACTTC.

V usage is TRBV5-4 and J usage is TRBJ2-3, with D perhaps given as TRBD1 or TRBD2 (5 bases each). The length of the CDR3 is 15 residues. Germline CDR1 and CDR2: SGHNT and YYREEE (reference sequence). V shed 4 bases and J shed 2 bases, with 14 bases lying between them. CDR3 residues: CASSPGAGLTDTQYF. CDR3 in DNA: TGTGCCAGCAGCCCTGGGGCAGGACTCACAGATACGCAGTATTTT. The entire variable domain, with the rest obtained from reference TRBV5-4 and TRBJ2-3, is as follows: ETGVTQSPTHLIKTRGQQVTLRCSSQSGHNTVSWYQQALGQGPQFIFQYYREEENGRGNFPPRFSGLQFPNYSSELNVNALELDDSALYLCASSPGAGLTDTQYFGPGTRLTVL.

This clone was counted a single time. This sequence joins TRBV12-3 or TRBV12-4 and TRBJ1-2; D ambiguous. This CDR3 has 13 amino acids. V lost 6 bases, J lost 8 bases, and 16 bases lay in between. Written as DNA, the CDR3 is TGTGCCAGCAGACGCGGCGGCAACCGGGGCTACACCTTC. The encoded protein is CASRRGGNRGYTF.

This chain uses TRBV12-3 or TRBV12-4 with TRBJ1-2; D unresolved. With 3 bases removed from V and 5 bases from J, the gap between germline ends came to 10 bases. This CDR3 contains 13 residues. The CDR3: CASSFNRLYGYTF. The CDR3 nucleotides read TGTGCCAGCAGTTTTAACAGATTATATGGCTACACCTTC.

A single count supports this clone. The chain has TRBV2 and TRBJ1-4; no clear D. Between the trimmed V and J ends, which lost 7 bases and 7 bases, there was a span of 13 bases. The CDR3 has 13 residues. CDR1 SNHLY and CDR2 FYNNEI come from the germline V gene. DNA of the CDR3: TGTGCCAGCAAGGAGGGTGGGAGTGAAAAACTGTTTTTT. Translation gives CASKEGGSEKLFF.

The chain carries TRBV5-4 and TRBJ2-7, with a tentative D call TRBD1 (5 bases). With 2 bases removed from V and 1 base from J, the gap between germline ends came to 16 bases. CDR3 length equals 16 residues. The germline gives CDR1 SGHNT, CDR2 YYREEE (reference sequence). The CDR3 DNA reads TGTGCCAGCAGCTTAAATCGACAGATAAAATCCTACGAGCAGTACTTC. Its protein product is CASSLNRQIKSYEQYF.

This sequence joins TRBV27 and TRBJ1-1; D is unresolved. The V gene lost 8 bases and the J gene lost 4 bases, with 11 bases spanning the gap. The CDR3 is made up of 12 amino acids. Germline CDR1 reads MNHEY; CDR2 reads SMNVEV (reference sequence). The CDR3 here is CASSEAGTEAFF. The CDR3 DNA reads as TGTGCCAGCTCCGAGGCTGGCACTGAAGCTTTCTTT.

This CDR3 reads CASSSKPGYEQYF. In nucleotides, the CDR3 is TGCGCCAGCAGCTCTAAGCCGGGCTACGAGCAGTACTTC. The genes are TRBV5-1 and TRBJ2-7; D uncertain. Trimming left V 3 bases short and J 3 bases short, with 10 bases between. The CDR3 extends over 13 amino acids. The germline gives CDR1 SGHRS, CDR2 YFSETQ.

This rearrangement joins TRBV21-1 to TRBJ1-5; the table calls TRBD1, which could not be checked here. TRBV21-1 has pseudogene status. There are 15 residues in the CDR3. CDR3 DNA: TGTGCCAGCAGCTACCCGGACAGGCGGGATCAGCCCCAGCATTTT. It translates to CASSYPDRRDQPQHF.

The V gene is TRBV10-3, the J gene TRBJ2-1; unclear D gene. Per the germline V gene, CDR1 is ENHRY and CDR2 is SYGVKD. The length of the CDR3 is 11 residues. The V end was cut by 3 bases, the J end by 10 bases, with 7 bases between. CDR3 region: CAISDVGEQFF. CDR3 DNA: TGTGCCATCAGTGATGTTGGGGAGCAGTTCTTC.

The V call is TRBV7-8, the J call TRBJ2-3; D is ambiguous. V was shortened by 0 bases and J by 0 bases, with 13 bases between the two germline ends. The CDR3 contains 17 residues. Germline V lookup: CDR1 SGHVS, CDR2 FQNEAQ. CDR3: CASSLARAATSTDTQYF. For the CDR3, the DNA is TGTGCCAGCAGCTTAGCTCGGGCGGCTACTAGCACAGATACGCAGTATTTT.